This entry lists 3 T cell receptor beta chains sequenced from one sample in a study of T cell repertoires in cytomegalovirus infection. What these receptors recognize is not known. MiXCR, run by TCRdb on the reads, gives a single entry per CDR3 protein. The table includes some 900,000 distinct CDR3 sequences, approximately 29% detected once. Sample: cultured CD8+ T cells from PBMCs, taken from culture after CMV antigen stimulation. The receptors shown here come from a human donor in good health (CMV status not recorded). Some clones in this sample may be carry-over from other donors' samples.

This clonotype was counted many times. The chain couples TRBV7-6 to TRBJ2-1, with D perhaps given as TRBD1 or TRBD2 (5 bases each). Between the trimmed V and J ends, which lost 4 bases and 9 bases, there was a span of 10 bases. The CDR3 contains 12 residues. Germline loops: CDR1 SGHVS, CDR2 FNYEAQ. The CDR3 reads CASSWLGAEQFF. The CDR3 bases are TGTGCCAGCAGCTGGCTCGGGGCTGAGCAGTTCTTC.

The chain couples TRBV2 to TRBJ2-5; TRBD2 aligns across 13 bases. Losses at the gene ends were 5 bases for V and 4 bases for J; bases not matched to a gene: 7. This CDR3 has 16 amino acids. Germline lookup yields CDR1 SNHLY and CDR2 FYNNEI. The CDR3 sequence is CASSRTSGGFGETQYF. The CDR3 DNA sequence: TGTGCCAGCAGTAGGACTAGCGGGGGTTTCGGAGAGACCCAGTACTTC.

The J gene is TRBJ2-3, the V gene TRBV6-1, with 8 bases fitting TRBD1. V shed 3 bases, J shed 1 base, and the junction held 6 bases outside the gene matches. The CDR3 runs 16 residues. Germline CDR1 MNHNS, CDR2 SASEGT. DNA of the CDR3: TGTGCCAGCAGTGAGAGGCAGGGGGCCGGCACAGATACGCAGTATTTT. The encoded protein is CASSERQGAGTDTQYF.